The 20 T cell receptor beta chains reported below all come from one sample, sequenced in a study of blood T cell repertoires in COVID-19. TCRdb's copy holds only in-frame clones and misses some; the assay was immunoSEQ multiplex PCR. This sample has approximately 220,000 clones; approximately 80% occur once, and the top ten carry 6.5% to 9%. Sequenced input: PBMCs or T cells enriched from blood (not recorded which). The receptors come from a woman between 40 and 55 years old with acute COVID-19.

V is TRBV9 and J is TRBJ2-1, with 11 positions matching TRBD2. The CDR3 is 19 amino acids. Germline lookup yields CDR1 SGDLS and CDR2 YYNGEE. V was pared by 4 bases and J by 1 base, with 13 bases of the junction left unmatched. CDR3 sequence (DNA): TGTGCCAGCAGCCGAACACACATTGGGACTAGCGGATCCTACAATGAGCAGTTCTTC. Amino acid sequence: CASSRTHIGTSGSYNEQFF.

Written as DNA, the CDR3 is TGTGCCACCAGTGATTTCCTGCTCCTGACTAGCGGGGCCTACGAGCAGTACTTC. This codes for CATSDFLLLTSGAYEQYF. The chain combines TRBV24-1 with TRBJ2-7; 11 bases fit TRBD2. There are 18 residues in the CDR3. Trimming took 1 base from V and 2 from J; bases not matched to a gene: 9. In germline, CDR1 is KGHDR, CDR2 SFDVKD.

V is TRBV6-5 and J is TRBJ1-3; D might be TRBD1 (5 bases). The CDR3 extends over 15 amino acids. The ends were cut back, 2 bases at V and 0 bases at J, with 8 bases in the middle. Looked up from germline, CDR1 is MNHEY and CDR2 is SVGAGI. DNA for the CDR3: TGTGCCAGCAGTTACACCAGGGACTCTGGAAACACCATATATTTT. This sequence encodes CASSYTRDSGNTIYF.

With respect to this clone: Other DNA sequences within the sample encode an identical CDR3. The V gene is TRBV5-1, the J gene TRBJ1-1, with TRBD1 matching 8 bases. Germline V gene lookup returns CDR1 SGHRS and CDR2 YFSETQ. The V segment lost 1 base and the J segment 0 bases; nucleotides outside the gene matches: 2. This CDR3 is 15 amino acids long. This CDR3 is CASSLRTGMNTEAFF. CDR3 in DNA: TGCGCCAGCAGCTTGAGGACAGGGATGAACACTGAAGCTTTCTTT.

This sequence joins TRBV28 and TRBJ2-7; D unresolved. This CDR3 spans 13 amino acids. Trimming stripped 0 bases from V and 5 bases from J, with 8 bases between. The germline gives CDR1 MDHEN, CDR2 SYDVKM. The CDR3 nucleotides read TGTGCCAGCAGTTTATGGCCTCTAGACGAGCAGTACTTC. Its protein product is CASSLWPLDEQYF.

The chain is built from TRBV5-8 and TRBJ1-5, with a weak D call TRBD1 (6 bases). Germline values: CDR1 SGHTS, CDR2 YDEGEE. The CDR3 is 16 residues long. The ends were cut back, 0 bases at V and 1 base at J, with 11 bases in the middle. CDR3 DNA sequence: TGTGCCAGCAGCTTGGCCAGGGGCGCGAGCAATCAGCCCCAGCATTTT. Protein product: CASSLARGASNQPQHF.

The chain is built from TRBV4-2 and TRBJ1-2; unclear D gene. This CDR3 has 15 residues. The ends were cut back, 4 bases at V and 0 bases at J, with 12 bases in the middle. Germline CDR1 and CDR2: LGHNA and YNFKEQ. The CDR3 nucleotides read TGTGCCAGCAGCCCGACCCCTGACTCTAACTATGGCTACACCTTC. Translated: CASSPTPDSNYGYTF.

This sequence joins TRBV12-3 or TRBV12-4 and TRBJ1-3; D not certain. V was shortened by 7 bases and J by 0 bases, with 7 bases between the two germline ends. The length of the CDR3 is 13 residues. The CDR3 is CASTRGSGNTIYF. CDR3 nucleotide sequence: TGTGCCAGCACGCGGGGCTCTGGAAACACCATATATTTT.

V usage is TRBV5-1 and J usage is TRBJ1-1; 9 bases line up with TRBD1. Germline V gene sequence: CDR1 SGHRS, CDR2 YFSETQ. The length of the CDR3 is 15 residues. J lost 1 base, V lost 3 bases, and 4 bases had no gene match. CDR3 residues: CASSSLGQGNTEAFF. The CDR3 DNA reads TGCGCCAGCAGCTCGCTGGGACAGGGGAACACTGAAGCTTTCTTT.

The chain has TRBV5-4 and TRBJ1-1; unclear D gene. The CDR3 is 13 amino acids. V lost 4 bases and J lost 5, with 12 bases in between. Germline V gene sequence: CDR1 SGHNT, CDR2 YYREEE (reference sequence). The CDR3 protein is CASSLEGRTEAFF. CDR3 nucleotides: TGTGCCAGCAGCCTCGAGGGTAGGACTGAAGCTTTCTTT.

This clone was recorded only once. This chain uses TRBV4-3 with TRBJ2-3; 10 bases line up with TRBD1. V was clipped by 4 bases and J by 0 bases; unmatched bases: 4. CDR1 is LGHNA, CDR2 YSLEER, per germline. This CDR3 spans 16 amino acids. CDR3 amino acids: CASSPDRGASTDTQYF. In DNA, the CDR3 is TGCGCCAGCAGCCCGGACAGGGGGGCTAGCACAGATACGCAGTATTTT.

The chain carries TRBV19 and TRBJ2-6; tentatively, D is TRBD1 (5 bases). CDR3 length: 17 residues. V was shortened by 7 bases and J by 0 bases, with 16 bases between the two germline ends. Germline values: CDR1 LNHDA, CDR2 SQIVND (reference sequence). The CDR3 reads CASTNRGGTSGANVLTF. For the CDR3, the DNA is TGTGCCAGTACTAATAGGGGTGGAACCTCTGGGGCCAACGTCCTGACTTTC.

As DNA, the CDR3 is TGTGCCAGCAGGGCTAGCGGGAGCGTCGGTGAGCAGTTCTTC. Its protein is CASRASGSVGEQFF. The chain has TRBV6-5 and TRBJ2-1; TRBD2 aligns across 10 bases. Trimming at V came to 6 bases and at J to 9 bases, leaving 8 bases not matched to a gene. This CDR3 has 14 residues. Germline V gives CDR1 MNHEY, CDR2 SVGAGI.

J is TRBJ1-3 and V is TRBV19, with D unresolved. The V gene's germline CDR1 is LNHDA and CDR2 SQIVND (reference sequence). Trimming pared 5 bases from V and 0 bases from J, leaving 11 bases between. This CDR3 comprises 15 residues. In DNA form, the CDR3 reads TGTGCCAGTAGTCCCCGACGGGGCTCTGGAAACACCATATATTTT. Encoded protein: CASSPRRGSGNTIYF.

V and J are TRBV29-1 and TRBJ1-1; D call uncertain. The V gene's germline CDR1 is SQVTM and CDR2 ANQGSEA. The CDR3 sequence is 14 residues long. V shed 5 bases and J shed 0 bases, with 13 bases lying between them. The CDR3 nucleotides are TGCAGCGTTTCCCAGGTATTGGTGAACACTGAAGCTTTCTTT. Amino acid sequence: CSVSQVLVNTEAFF.

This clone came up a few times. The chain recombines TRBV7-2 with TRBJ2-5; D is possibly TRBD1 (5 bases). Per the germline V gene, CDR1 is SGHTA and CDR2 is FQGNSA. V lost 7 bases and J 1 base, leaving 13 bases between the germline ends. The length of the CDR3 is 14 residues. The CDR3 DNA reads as TGTGCCAGCACCTTTGGGGCTCTCCAAGAGACCCAGTACTTC. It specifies CASTFGALQETQYF.

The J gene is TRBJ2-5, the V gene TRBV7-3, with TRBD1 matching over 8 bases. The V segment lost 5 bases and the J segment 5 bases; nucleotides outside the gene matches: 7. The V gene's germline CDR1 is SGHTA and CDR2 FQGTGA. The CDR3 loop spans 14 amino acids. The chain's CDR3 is CASSRGQGTETQYF. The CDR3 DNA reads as TGTGCCAGCAGCCGAGGACAGGGCACCGAGACCCAGTACTTC.

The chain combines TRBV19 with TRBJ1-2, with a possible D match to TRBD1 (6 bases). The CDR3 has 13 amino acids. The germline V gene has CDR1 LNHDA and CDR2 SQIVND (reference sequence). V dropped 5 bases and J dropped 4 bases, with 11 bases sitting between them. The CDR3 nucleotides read TGTGCCAGTAGTGCGACAGGTTCCTATGGCTACACCTTC. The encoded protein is CASSATGSYGYTF.

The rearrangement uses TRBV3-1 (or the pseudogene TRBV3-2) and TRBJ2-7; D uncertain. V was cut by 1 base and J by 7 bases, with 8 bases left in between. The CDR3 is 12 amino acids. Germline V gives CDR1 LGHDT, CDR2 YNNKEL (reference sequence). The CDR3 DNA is TGTGCCAGCAGCCAAGCTTTGAGAGAGCAGTACTTC. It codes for CASSQALREQYF.

CDR3 bases: TGTGCCTGGAACCTGGAACGGGGTGGCTACGAGCAGTACTTC. Translating gives CAWNLERGGYEQYF. This chain links TRBV30 with TRBJ2-7, with D maybe TRBD2 (5 bases). The CDR3 has 14 amino acids. Germline CDR1 is GTSNPN and CDR2 is SVGIG (reference sequence). Trimming took off 4 bases at V and 3 bases at J, with 16 bases between the two ends.